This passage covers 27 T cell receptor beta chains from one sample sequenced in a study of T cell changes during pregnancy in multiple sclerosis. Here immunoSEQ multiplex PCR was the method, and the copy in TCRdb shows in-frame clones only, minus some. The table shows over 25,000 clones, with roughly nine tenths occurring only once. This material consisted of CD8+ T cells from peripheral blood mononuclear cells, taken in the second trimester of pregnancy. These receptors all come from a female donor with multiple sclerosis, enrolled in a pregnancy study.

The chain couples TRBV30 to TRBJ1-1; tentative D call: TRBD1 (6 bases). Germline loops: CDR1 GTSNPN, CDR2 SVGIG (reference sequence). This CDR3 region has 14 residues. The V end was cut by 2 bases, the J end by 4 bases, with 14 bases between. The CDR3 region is CAWSHGVGGTEAFF. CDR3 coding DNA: TGTGCCTGGAGTCACGGGGTAGGGGGCACTGAAGCTTTCTTT. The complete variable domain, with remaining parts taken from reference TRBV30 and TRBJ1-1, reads SQTIHQWPATLVQPVGSPLSLECTVEGTSNPNLYWYRQAAGRGLQLLFYSVGIGQISSEVPQNLSASRPQDRQFILSSKKLLLSDSGFYLCAWSHGVGGTEAFFGQGTRLTVV.

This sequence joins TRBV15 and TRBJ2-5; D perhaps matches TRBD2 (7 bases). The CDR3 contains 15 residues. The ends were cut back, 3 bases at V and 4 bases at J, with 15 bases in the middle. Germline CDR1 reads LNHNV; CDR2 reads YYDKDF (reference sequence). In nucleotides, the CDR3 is TGTGCCACCAGCAGTCAGCGAGGGGGGGGAGAGACCCAGTACTTC. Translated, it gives CATSSQRGGGETQYF. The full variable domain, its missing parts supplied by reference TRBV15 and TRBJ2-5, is DAMVIQNPRYQVTQFGKPVTLSCSQTLNHNVMYWYQQKSSQAPKLLFHYYDKDFNNEADTPDNFQSRRPNTSFCFLDIRSPGLGDTAMYLCATSSQRGGGETQYFGPGTRLLVL.

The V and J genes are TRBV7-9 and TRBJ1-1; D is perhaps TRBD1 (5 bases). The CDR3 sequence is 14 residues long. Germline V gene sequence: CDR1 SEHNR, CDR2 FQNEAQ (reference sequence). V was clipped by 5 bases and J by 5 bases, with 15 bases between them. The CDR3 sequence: CASSPPGGTTEAFF. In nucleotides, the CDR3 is TGTGCCAGCAGCCCCCCCGGGGGGACGACTGAAGCTTTCTTT.

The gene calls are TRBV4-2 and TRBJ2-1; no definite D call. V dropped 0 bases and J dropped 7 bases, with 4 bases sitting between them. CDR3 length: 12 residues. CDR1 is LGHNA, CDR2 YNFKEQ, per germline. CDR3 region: CASSQDMNEQFF. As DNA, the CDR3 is TGTGCCAGCAGCCAAGATATGAATGAGCAGTTCTTC.

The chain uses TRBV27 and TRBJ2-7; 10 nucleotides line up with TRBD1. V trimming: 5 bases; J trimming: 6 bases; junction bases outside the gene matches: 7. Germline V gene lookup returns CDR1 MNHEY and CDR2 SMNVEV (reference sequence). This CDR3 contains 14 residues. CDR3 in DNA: TGTGCCAGCAGTCGGACAGGGGGTGGTGGCGAGCAGTACTTC. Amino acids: CASSRTGGGGEQYF.

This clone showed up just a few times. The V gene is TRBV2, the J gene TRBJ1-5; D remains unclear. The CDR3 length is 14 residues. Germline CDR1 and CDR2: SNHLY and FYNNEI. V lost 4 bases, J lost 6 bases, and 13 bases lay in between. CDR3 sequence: CASSAPSGSQPQHF. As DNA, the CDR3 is TGTGCCAGCAGTGCGCCGAGCGGGAGTCAGCCCCAGCATTTT.

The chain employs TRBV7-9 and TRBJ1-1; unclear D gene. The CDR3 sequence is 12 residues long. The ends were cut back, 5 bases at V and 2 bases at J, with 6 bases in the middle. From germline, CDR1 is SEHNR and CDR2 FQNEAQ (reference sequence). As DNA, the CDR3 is TGTGCCAGCAGCACCTATAACACTGAAGCTTTCTTT. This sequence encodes CASSTYNTEAFF.

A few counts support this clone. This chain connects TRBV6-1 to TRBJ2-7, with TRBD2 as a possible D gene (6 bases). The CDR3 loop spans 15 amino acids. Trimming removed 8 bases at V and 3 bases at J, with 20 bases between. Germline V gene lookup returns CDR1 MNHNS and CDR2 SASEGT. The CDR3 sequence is CASGTVRDSNYEQYF. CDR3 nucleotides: TGTGCCAGCGGAACGGTGAGGGACTCTAACTACGAGCAGTACTTC.

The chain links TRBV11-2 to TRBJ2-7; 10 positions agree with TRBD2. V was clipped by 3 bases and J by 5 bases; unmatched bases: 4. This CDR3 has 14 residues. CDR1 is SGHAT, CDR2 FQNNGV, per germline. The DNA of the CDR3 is TGTGCCAGCAGCTTTCCGGGACTAGCGAACGAGCAGTACTTC. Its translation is CASSFPGLANEQYF.

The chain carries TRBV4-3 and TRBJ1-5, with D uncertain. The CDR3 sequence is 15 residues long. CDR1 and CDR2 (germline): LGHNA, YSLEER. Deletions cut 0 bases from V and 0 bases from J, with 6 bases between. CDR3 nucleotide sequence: TGCGCCAGCAGCCAAGACCTTTATAGCAATCAGCCCCAGCATTTT. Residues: CASSQDLYSNQPQHF.

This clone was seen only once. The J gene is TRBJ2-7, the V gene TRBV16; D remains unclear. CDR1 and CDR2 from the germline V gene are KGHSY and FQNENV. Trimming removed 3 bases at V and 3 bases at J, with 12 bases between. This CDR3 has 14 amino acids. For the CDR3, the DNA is TGTGCCAGCAGCCAGTCAGATTTGGTCTACGAGCAGTACTTC. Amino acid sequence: CASSQSDLVYEQYF.

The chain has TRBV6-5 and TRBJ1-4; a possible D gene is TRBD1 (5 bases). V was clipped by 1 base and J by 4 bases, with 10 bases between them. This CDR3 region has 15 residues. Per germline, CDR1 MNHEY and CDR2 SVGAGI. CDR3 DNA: TGTGCCAGCAGTTACTATGGAGGGGTTAATGAAAAACTGTTTTTT. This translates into CASSYYGGVNEKLFF.

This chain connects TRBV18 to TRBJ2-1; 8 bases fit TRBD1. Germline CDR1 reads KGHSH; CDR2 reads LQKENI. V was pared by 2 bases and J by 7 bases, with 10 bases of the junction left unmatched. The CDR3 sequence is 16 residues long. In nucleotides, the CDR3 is TGTGCCAGCTCACCAGGGACAGGCTTGCATGGTAATGAGCAGTTCTTC. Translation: CASSPGTGLHGNEQFF.

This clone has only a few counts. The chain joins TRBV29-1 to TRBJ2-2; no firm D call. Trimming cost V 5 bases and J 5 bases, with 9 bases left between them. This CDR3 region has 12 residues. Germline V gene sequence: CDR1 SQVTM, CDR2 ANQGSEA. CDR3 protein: CSVRQVTGELFF. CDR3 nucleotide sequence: TGCAGCGTTAGACAAGTAACCGGGGAGCTGTTTTTT.

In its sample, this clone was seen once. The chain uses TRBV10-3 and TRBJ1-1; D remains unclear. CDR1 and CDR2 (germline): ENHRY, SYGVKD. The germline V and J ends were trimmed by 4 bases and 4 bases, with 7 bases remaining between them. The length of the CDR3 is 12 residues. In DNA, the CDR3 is TGTGCCATCAGTGTCGGAGGCACTGAAGCTTTCTTT. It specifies CAISVGGTEAFF.

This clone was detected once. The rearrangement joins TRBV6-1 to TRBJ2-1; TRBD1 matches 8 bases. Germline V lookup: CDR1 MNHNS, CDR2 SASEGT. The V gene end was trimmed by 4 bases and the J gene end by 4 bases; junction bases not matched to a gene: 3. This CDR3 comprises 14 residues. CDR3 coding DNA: TGTGCCAGCAGTGTGGACAGGGTATACAATGAGCAGTTCTTC. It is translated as CASSVDRVYNEQFF.

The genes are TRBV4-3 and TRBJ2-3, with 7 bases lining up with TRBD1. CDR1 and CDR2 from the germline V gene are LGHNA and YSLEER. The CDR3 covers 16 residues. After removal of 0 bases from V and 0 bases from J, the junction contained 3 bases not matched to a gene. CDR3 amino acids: CASSQETGPSTDTQYF. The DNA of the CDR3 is TGCGCCAGCAGCCAAGAGACAGGGCCCAGCACAGATACGCAGTATTTT.

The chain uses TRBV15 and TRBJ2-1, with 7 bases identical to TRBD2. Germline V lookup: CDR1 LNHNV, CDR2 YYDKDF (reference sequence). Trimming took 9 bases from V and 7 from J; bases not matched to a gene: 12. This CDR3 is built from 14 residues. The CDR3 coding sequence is TGTGCCACAAGGCCGGGCGGGAGTGGTAATGAGCAGTTCTTC. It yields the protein CATRPGGSGNEQFF.

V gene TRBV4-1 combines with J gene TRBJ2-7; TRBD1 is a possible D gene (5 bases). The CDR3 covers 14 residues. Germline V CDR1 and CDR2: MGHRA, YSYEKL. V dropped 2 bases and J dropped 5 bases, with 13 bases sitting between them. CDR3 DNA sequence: TGCGCCAGCAGCCAACCTCACACAGGCAACGAGCAGTACTTC. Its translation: CASSQPHTGNEQYF.

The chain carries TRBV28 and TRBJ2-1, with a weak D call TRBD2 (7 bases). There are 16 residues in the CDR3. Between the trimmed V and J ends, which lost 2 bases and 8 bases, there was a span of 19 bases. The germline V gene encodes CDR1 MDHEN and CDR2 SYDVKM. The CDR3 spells CASSLKEGGAAYEQFF. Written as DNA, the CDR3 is TGTGCCAGCAGTTTAAAGGAGGGGGGGGCCGCGTATGAGCAGTTCTTC.

The CDR3 sequence: CASSLSEGVNEQFF. In DNA, the CDR3 is TGTGCCAGCAGTTTATCCGAAGGGGTTAATGAGCAGTTCTTC. J is TRBJ2-1 and V is TRBV27; a weak D match, TRBD1 (5 bases). Trimming pared 0 bases from V and 7 bases from J, leaving 10 bases between. The CDR3 length is 14 residues. The germline CDR1 and CDR2 sequences are MNHEY and SMNVEV (reference sequence).

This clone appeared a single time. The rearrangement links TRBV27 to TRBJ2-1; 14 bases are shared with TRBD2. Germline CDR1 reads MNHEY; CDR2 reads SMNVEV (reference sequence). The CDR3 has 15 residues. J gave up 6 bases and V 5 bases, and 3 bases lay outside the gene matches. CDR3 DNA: TGTGCCAGCAGTCTTGGACTAGCGGGGGGCAATGAGCAGTTCTTC. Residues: CASSLGLAGGNEQFF.

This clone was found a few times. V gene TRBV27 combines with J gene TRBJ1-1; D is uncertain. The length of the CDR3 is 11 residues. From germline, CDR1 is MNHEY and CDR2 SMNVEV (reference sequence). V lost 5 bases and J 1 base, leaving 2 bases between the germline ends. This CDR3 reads CASSQNTEAFF. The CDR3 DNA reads TGTGCCAGCAGTCAGAACACTGAAGCTTTCTTT.

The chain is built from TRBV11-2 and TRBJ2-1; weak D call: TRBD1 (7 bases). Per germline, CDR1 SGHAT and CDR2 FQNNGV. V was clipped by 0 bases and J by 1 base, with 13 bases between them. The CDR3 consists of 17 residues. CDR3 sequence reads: CASSLDTPGGSYNEQFF. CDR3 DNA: TGTGCCAGCAGCTTAGATACACCAGGGGGGTCCTACAATGAGCAGTTCTTC.

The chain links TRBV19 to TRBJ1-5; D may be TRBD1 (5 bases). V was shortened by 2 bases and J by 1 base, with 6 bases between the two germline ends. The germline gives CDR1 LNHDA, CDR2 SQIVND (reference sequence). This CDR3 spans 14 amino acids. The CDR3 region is CASSIRQSNQPQHF. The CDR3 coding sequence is TGTGCCAGTAGTATAAGACAGAGCAATCAGCCCCAGCATTTT.

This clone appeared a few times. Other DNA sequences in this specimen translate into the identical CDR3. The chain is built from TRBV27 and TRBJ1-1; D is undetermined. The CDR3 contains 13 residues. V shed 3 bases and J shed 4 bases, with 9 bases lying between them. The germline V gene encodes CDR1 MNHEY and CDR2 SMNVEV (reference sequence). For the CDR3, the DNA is TGTGCCAGCAGTTTGGGTCGGGGCACTGAAGCTTTCTTT. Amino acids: CASSLGRGTEAFF.

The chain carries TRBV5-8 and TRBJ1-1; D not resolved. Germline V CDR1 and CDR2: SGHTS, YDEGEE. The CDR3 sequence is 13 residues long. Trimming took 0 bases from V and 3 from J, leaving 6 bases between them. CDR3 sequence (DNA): TGTGCCAGCAGCTTGGCAGGCCACACTGAAGCTTTCTTT. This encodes CASSLAGHTEAFF.